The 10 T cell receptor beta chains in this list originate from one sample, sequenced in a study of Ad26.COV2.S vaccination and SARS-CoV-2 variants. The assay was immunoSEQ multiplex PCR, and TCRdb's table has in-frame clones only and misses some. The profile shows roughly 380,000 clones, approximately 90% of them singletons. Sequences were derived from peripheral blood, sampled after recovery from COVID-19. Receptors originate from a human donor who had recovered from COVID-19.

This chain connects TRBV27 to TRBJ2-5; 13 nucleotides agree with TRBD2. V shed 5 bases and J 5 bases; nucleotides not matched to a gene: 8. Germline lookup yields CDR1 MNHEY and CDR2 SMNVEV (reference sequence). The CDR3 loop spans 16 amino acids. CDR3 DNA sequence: TGTGCCAGCAGTCCGCGACTAGCGGGGGGCCTGGAGACCCAGTACTTC. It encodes CASSPRLAGGLETQYF.

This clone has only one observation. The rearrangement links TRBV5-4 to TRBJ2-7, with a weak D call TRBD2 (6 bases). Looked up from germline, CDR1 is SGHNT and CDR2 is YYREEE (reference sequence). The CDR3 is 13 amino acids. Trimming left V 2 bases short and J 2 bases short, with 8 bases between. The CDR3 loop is CASSFGGAYEQYF. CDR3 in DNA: TGTGCCAGCAGCTTCGGCGGGGCCTACGAGCAGTACTTC.

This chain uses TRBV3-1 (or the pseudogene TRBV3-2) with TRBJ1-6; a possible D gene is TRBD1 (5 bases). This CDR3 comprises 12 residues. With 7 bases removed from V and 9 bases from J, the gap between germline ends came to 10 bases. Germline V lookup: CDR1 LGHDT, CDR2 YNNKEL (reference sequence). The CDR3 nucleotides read TGTGCCAGCAACCGACAGCTTTCACCCCTCCACTTT. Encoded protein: CASNRQLSPLHF.

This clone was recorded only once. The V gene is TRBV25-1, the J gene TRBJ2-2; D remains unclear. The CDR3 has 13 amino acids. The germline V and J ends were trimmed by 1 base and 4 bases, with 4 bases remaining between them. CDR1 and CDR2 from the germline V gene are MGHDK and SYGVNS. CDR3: CASSEFGTGELFF. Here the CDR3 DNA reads TGTGCCAGCAGTGAATTTGGCACCGGGGAGCTGTTTTTT.

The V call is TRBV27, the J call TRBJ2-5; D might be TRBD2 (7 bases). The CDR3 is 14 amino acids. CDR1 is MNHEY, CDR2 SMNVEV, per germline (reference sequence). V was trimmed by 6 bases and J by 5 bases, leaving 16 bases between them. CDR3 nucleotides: TGTGCCAGCAGCAATAGAGGGAGGGGGGAGACCCAGTACTTC. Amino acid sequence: CASSNRGRGETQYF.

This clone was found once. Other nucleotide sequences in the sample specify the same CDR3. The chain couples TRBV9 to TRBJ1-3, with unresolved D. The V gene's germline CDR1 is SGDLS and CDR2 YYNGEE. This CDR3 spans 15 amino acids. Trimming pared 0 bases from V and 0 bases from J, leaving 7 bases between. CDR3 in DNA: TGTGCCAGCAGCGTAGGGGTGAGCTCTGGAAACACCATATATTTT. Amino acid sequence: CASSVGVSSGNTIYF.

The DNA for the CDR3 is TGCGCCAGCAGCCAAATATTTCAGGGAGAGACCCAGTACTTC. This translates into CASSQIFQGETQYF. The chain has TRBV4-1 and TRBJ2-5; D is perhaps TRBD1 (5 bases). Germline V gene lookup returns CDR1 MGHRA and CDR2 YSYEKL. The CDR3 sequence is 14 residues long. The ends were cut back, 2 bases at V and 4 bases at J, with 11 bases in the middle.

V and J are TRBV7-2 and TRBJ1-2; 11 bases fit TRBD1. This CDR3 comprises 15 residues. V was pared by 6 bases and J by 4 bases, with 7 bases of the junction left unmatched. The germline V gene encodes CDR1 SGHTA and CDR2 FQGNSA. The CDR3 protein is CASSSRDRGTYGYTF. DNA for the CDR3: TGTGCCAGCAGTTCTCGGGACAGGGGGACCTATGGCTACACCTTC.

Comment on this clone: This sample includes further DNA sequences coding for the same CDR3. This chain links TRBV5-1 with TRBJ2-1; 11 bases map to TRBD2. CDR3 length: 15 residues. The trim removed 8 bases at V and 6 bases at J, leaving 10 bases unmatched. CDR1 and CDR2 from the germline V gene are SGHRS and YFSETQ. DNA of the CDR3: TGCGCCAGTAGTCGTAGCGGGGGGGCCCGCAATGAGCAGTTCTTC. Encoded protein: CASSRSGGARNEQFF.

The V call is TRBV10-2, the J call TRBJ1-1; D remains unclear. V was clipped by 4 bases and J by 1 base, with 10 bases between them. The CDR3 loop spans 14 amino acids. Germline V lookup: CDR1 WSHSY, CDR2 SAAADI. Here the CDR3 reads CASSVAEGNTEAFF. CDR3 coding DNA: TGCGCCAGCAGTGTGGCAGAAGGGAACACTGAAGCTTTCTTT.